A single sample is the source of the 2 T cell receptor beta chains below, sequenced in a study of neoadjuvant nivolumab and ipilimumab in lung cancer. Sequenced by immunoSEQ multiplex PCR; TCRdb stores in-frame clones only, minus some. Of tens of thousands of clones listed, around 89% are singletons. This specimen consisted of blood, obtained before neoadjuvant nivolumab, alone or with ipilimumab. The receptors stem from an adult with non-small cell lung cancer. Some clones in this sample may be carry-over from other donors' samples.

This clone was recorded only once. The rearrangement joins TRBV5-6 to TRBJ2-1, with 9 bases aligning to TRBD2. This CDR3 is built from 16 residues. The germline CDR1 and CDR2 sequences are SGHDT and YYEEEE. After removal of 7 bases from V and 0 bases from J, the junction contained 8 bases not matched to a gene. CDR3 protein: CASLGLAGRSYNEQFF. Written as DNA, the CDR3 is TGTGCCAGCCTGGGGCTAGCGGGGCGCTCCTACAATGAGCAGTTCTTC.

The rearrangement uses TRBV5-1 and TRBJ2-1; 9 nucleotides agree with TRBD2. Germline CDR1 reads SGHRS; CDR2 reads YFSETQ. V lost 0 bases and J lost 9; bases outside the gene matches: 10. CDR3 length equals 16 residues. CDR3 sequence (DNA): TGCGCCAGCAGCTTGGTCCCGGGACTAGCAGCGGCTGAGCAGTTCTTC. Amino acids: CASSLVPGLAAAEQFF.